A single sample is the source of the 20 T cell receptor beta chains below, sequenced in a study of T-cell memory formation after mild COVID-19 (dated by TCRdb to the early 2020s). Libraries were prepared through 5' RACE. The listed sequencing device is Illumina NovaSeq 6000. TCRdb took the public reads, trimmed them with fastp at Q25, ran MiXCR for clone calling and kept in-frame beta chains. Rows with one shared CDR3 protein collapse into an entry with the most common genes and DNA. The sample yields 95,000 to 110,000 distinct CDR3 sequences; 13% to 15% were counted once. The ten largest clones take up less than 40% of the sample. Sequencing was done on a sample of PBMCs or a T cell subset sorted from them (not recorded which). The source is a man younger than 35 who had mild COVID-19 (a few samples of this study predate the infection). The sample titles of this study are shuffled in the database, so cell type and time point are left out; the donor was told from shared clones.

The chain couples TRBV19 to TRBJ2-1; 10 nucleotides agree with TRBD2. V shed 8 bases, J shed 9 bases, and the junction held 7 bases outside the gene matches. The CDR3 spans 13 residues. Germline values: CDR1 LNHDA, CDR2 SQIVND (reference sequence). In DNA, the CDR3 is TGTGCCAGTTCAAGCGGGGGGGCCTCTGAGCAGTTCTTC. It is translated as CASSSGGASEQFF.

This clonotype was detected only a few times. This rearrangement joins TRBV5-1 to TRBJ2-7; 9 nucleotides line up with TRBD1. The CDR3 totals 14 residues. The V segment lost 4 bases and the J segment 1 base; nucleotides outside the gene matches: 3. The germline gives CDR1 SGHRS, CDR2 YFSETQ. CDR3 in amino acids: CASSVGTGSYEQYV. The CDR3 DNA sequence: TGCGCCAGCAGCGTTGGGACAGGGTCCTACGAGCAGTACGTC.

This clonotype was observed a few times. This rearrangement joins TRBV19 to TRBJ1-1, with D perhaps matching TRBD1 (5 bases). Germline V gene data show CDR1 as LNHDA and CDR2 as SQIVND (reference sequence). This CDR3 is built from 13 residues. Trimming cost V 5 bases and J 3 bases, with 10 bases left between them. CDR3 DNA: TGTGCCAGTAGTGGGACCCGAGACACTGAAGCTTTCTTT. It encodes CASSGTRDTEAFF.

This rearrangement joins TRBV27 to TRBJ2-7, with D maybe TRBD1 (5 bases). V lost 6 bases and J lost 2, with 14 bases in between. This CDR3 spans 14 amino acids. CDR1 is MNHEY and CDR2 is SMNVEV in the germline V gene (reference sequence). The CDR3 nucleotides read TGTGCCAGCAGCTCACACAGGATCGCCTACGAGCAGTACTTC. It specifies CASSSHRIAYEQYF.

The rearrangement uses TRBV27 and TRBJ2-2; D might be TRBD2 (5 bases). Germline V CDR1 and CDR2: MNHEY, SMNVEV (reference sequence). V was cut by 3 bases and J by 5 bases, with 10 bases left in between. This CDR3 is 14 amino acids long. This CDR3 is CASSFRGYTGELFF. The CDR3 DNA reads TGTGCCAGCAGTTTTCGGGGTTATACCGGGGAGCTGTTTTTT.

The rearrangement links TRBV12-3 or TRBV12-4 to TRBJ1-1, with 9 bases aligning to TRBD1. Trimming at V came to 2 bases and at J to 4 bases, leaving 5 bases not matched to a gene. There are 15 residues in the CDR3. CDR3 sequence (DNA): TGTGCCAGCAGTTTAACAGGGGGCGGTGGCACTGAAGCTTTCTTT. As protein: CASSLTGGGGTEAFF.

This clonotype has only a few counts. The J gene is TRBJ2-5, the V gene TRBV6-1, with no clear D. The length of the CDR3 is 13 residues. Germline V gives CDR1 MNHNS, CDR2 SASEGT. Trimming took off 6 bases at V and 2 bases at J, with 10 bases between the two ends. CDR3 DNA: TGTGCCAGCAGAGCCGTAGGTCAAGAGACCCAGTACTTC. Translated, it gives CASRAVGQETQYF.

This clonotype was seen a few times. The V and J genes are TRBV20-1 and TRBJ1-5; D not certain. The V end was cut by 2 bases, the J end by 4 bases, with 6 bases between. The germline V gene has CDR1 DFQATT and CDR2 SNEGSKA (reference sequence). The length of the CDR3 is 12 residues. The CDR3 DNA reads TGCAGTGCTAGATCCGGTAATCAGCCCCAGCATTTT. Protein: CSARSGNQPQHF.

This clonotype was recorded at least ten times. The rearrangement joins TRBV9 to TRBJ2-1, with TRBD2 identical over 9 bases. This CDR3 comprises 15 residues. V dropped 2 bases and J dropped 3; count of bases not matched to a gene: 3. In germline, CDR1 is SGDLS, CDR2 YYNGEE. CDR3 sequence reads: CASSVGGGVYNEQFF. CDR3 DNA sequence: TGTGCCAGCAGCGTGGGCGGGGGGGTCTACAATGAGCAGTTCTTC.

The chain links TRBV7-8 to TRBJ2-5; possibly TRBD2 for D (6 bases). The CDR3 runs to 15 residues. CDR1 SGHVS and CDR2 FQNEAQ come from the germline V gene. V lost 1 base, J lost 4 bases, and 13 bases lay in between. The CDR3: CASSLVGGWGETQYF. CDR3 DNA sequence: TGTGCCAGCAGCTTAGTTGGGGGGTGGGGAGAGACCCAGTACTTC.

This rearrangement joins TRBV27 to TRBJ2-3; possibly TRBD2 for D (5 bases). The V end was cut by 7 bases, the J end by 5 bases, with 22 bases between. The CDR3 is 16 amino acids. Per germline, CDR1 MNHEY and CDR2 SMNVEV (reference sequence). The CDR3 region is CASIGGPTLAGDTQYF. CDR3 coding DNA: TGTGCCAGCATTGGCGGACCGACGCTCGCGGGAGATACGCAGTATTTT.

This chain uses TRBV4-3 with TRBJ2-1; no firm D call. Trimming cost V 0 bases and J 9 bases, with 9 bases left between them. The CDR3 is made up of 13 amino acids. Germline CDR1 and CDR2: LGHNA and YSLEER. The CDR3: CASSQDLVSEQFF. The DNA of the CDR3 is TGCGCCAGCAGCCAAGATTTGGTTAGTGAGCAGTTCTTC.

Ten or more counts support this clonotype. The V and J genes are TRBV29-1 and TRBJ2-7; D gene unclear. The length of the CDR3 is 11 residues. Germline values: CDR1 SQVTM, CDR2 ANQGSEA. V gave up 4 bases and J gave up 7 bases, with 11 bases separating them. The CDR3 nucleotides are TGCAGCGTTGCTTTCGGGTCAGAGCAGTACTTC. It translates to CSVAFGSEQYF.

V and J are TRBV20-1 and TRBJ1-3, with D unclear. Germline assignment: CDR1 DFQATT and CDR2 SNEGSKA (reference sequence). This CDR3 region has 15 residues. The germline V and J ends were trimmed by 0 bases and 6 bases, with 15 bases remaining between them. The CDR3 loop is CSARDHKKLENTIYF. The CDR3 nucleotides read TGCAGTGCTAGAGATCACAAGAAATTAGAAAACACCATATATTTT.

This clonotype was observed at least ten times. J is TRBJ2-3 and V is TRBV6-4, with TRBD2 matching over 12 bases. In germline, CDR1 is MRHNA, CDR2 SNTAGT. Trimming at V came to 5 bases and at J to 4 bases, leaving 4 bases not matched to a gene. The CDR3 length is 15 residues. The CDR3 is CASSSGLAGSDTQYF. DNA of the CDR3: TGTGCCAGCAGTTCAGGACTAGCGGGGTCAGATACGCAGTATTTT.

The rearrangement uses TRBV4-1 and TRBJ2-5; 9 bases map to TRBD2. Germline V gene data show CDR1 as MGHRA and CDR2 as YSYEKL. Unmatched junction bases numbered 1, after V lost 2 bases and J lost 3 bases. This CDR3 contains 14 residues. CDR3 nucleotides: TGCGCCAGCAGCCAACTAGCGGGGAAAGAGACCCAGTACTTC. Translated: CASSQLAGKETQYF.

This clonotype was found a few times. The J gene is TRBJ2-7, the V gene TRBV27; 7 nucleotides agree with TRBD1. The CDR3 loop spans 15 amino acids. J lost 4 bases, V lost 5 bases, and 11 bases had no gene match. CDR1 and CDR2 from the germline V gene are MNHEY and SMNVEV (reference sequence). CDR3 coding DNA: TGTGCCAGCAGTACTCACCGGGACAGCAGATACGAGCAGTACGTC. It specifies CASSTHRDSRYEQYV.

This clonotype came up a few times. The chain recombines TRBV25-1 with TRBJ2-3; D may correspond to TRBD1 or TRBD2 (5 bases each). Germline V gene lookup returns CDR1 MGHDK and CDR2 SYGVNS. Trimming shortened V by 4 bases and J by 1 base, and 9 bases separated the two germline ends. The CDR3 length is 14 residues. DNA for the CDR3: TGTGCCAGCAGTGCCGGGGCCGGCACAGATACGCAGTATTTT. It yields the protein CASSAGAGTDTQYF.

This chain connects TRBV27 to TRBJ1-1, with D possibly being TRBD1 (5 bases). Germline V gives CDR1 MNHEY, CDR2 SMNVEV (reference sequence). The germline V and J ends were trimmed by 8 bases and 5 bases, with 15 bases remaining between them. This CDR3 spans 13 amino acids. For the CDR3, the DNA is TGTGCCAGCCGGTGGGCCGAGGGGACTGAAGCTTTCTTT. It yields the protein CASRWAEGTEAFF.

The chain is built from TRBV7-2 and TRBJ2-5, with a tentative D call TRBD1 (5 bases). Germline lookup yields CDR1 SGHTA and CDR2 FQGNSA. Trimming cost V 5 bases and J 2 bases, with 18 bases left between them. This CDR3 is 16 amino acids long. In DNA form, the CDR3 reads TGTGCCAGCAGCATCCTCAGGGTCCCCCTTCAAGAGACCCAGTACTTC. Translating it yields CASSILRVPLQETQYF. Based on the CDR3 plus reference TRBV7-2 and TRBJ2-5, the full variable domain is GAGVSQSPSNKVTEKGKDVELRCDPISGHTALYWYRQSLGQGLEFLIYFQGNSAPDKSGLPSDRFSAERTGGSVSTLTIQRTQQEDSAVYLCASSILRVPLQETQYFGPGTRLLVL.